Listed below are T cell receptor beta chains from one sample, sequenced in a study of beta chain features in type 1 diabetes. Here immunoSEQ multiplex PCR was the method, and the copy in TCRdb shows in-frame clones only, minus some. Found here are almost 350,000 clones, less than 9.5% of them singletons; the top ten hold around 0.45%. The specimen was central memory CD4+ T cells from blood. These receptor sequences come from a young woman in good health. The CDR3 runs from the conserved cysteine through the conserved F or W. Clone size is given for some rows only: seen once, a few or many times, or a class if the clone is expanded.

CATSLGQRENNEQFF	few	TRBJ2-1	TRBV10-3
CAISVEVNTEAFF	-	TRBJ1-1	TRBV10-3
CASSVAWLPAPGTQYF	few	TRBJ2-3	TRBV9
CASSATGSSYEQYF	-	TRBJ2-7	TRBV9
CASSLSGSSYNEQFF	few	TRBJ2-1	TRBV7-9
CASRPGTGNDQPQHF	few	TRBJ1-5	TRBV27
CASSLATYEQYF	-	TRBJ2-7	TRBV28
CASSPTSGSLGTGELFF	few	TRBJ2-2	TRBV9
CSAVGQGNYGYTF	-	TRBJ1-2	TRBV29-1
CASSPGMGPYGYTF	few	TRBJ1-2	TRBV18
CASSQDPISPTGGIKETQYF	-	TRBJ2-5	TRBV4-1
CASSLGGTRFRETQYF	-	TRBJ2-5	TRBV5-4
CASSFLTSGIGTDTQYF	-	TRBJ2-3	TRBV7-2
CASSLTGGTDTQYF	-	TRBJ2-3	TRBV7-2
CASSPRQGKGTDTQYF	-	TRBJ2-3	TRBV19
CASSKEGLNTEAFF	-	TRBJ1-1	TRBV21-1
CASRGTGQETQYF	few	TRBJ2-5	TRBV6-6